This passage covers 21 T cell receptor beta chains from one sample sequenced in a study of Ad26.COV2.S vaccination and SARS-CoV-2 variants (dated by TCRdb to the early 2020s). Per the publication, the treatment or condition label means: about 20 received Ad26.COV2.S at low or high dose, single or two shots; 5 received placebo; per-sample allocation not given. For vaccine and placebo recipients, repertoires were sequenced using samples collected on day 63 after the first injection. The protocol used for the library was the immunoSEQ multiplex PCR assay. TCRdb obtained this table from immuneACCESS and retained in-frame rearrangements with V and J assigned. These tables miss some clones; where compared with another copy, unresolved V genes account for less than half of the shortfall, and the remainder is unexplained. Within this sample are about 440,000 clones, with 90% of them counted one time only. The ten largest account for more than 3.5% of the sample.

The sequencing here drew on peripheral blood, taken in a trial of Ad26.COV2.S vaccine versus placebo. These receptors all come from a person aged 18 to 59 who received the Ad26.COV2.S COVID-19 vaccine or a placebo.

V and J are TRBV6-6 and TRBJ1-6; a weak D match, TRBD1 (6 bases). Per the germline V gene, CDR1 is MNHNY and CDR2 is SVGAGI (reference sequence). This CDR3 has 13 amino acids. V was cut by 2 bases and J by 9 bases, with 8 bases left in between. In nucleotides, the CDR3 is TGTGCCAGCAGTTACCCACAGGGTTCACCCCTCCACTTT. Its protein is CASSYPQGSPLHF.

The chain combines TRBV6-4 with TRBJ2-3, with 7 bases that match TRBD1. Unmatched junction bases numbered 0, after V lost 3 bases and J lost 3 bases. There are 13 residues in the CDR3. Germline V gene data show CDR1 as MRHNA and CDR2 as SNTAGT. This chain's CDR3 is CASSEQGTDTQYF. The CDR3 DNA reads as TGTGCCAGCAGTGAACAGGGGACAGATACGCAGTATTTT.

CDR3 DNA: TGCAGCGTTTCGTGGGGGACAGGGCATAACACTGAAGCTTTCTTT. Translated: CSVSWGTGHNTEAFF. The V call is TRBV29-1, the J call TRBJ1-1; 9 bases are a match to TRBD1. Germline V gene lookup returns CDR1 SQVTM and CDR2 ANQGSEA. V shed 5 bases, J shed 2 bases, and the junction held 9 bases outside the gene matches. The CDR3 spans 15 residues.

V is TRBV19 and J is TRBJ2-1; 8 nucleotides line up with TRBD2. The germline V gene has CDR1 LNHDA and CDR2 SQIVND (reference sequence). With V trimmed by 4 bases and J by 5 bases, 16 bases remained unmatched. The CDR3 is 18 amino acids. CDR3 residues: CASSTYTHSGRTDNEQFF. DNA for the CDR3: TGTGCCAGTAGTACCTATACCCACAGCGGGAGAACCGACAATGAGCAGTTCTTC.

The chain links TRBV14 to TRBJ2-3, with TRBD2 matching over 9 bases. The CDR3 runs to 17 residues. Trimming removed 2 bases from V and 0 bases from J; junction bases left unmatched: 6. Looked up from germline, CDR1 is SGHDN and CDR2 is FVKESK. The CDR3 DNA is TGTGCCAGCAGCCAAACAAGCGGGAGGCGTAGCACAGATACGCAGTATTTT. Residues: CASSQTSGRRSTDTQYF.

On this clone: The same CDR3 also results from other DNA sequences found in this sample. The V call is TRBV3-1 (or the pseudogene TRBV3-2), the J call TRBJ2-7; D not certain. Between the trimmed V and J ends, which lost 1 base and 3 bases, there was a span of 4 bases. From germline, CDR1 is LGHDT and CDR2 YNNKEL (reference sequence). The CDR3 contains 12 residues. CDR3 sequence: CASSQGIYEQYF. CDR3 sequence (DNA): TGTGCCAGCAGCCAAGGTATCTACGAGCAGTACTTC.

The chain links TRBV7-2 to TRBJ2-1; the match to TRBD2 covers 10 bases. The CDR3 consists of 16 residues. After removal of 5 bases from V and 4 bases from J, the junction contained 8 bases not matched to a gene. CDR1 is SGHTA, CDR2 FQGNSA, per germline. This CDR3 is CASSPQAGGVYNEQFF. The CDR3 coding sequence is TGTGCCAGCAGCCCCCAAGCGGGAGGGGTTTACAATGAGCAGTTCTTC.

The genes are TRBV7-6 and TRBJ2-7; the D gene could be TRBD1 or TRBD2 (5 bases each). Trimming pared 1 base from V and 3 bases from J, leaving 10 bases between. Germline CDR1 reads SGHVS; CDR2 reads FNYEAQ. The CDR3 sequence is 14 residues long. This chain's CDR3 is CASSLDGGYYEQYF. In nucleotides, the CDR3 is TGTGCCAGCAGCTTAGATGGGGGATACTACGAGCAGTACTTC.

V usage is TRBV15 and J usage is TRBJ1-6; D may be TRBD1 (5 bases). V dropped 3 bases and J dropped 8 bases, with 20 bases sitting between them. The length of the CDR3 is 17 residues. Germline V gene sequence: CDR1 LNHNV, CDR2 YYDKDF (reference sequence). The CDR3 region is CATSRPRAGTGDSPLHF. The CDR3 coding sequence is TGTGCCACCAGCAGGCCCCGCGCCGGGACCGGTGATTCACCCCTCCACTTT. Full variable domain (rest looked up from reference TRBV15 and TRBJ1-6): DAMVIQNPRYQVTQFGKPVTLSCSQTLNHNVMYWYQQKSSQAPKLLFHYYDKDFNNEADTPDNFQSRRPNTSFCFLDIRSPGLGDTAMYLCATSRPRAGTGDSPLHFGNGTRLTVT.

This clone was seen more than once but under ten times. This chain joins TRBV25-1 and TRBJ2-2, with D possibly being TRBD1 (6 bases). This CDR3 has 15 residues. The V end lost 3 bases, the J end lost 3 bases, and 11 bases lay between the germline ends. Germline-derived CDR1 and CDR2 are MGHDK and SYGVNS. The CDR3 DNA reads TGTGCCAGCAGTGAGGGGGCGTTGCACACCGGGGAGCTGTTTTTT. It is translated as CASSEGALHTGELFF. Looking up the rest from reference TRBV25-1 and TRBJ2-2 gives the full variable domain: EADIYQTPRYLVIGTGKKITLECSQTMGHDKMYWYQQDPGMELHLIHYSYGVNSTEKGDLSSESTVSRIRTEHFPLTLESARPSHTSQYLCASSEGALHTGELFFGEGSRLTVL.

With regard to this clone: The junction departs from germline at one end; a sequencing error may be responsible. V gene TRBV13 combines with J gene TRBJ1-1, with D maybe TRBD1 (6 bases). This CDR3 is built from 15 residues. Germline V CDR1 and CDR2: PRHDT, FYEKMQ (reference sequence). The CDR3 DNA reads TGTGCCAGCAGCCTAGGGAACGGGGGGGCGACTGAAGCTTTCTTT. Encoded protein: CASSLGNGGATEAFF.

The chain uses TRBV5-4 and TRBJ2-3, with 8 bases fitting TRBD2. The germline CDR1 and CDR2 sequences are SGHNT and YYREEE (reference sequence). The CDR3 is 15 amino acids. The junction had 4 bases not matched to a gene; V was cut back by 1 base and J by 3 bases. CDR3 amino acids: CASSLITSGTDTQYF. CDR3 DNA sequence: TGTGCCAGCAGCTTGATCACTAGCGGTACAGATACGCAGTATTTT. Combining the CDR3 with reference TRBV5-4 and TRBJ2-3 gives the whole variable domain ETGVTQSPTHLIKTRGQQVTLRCSSQSGHNTVSWYQQALGQGPQFIFQYYREEENGRGNFPPRFSGLQFPNYSSELNVNALELDDSALYLCASSLITSGTDTQYFGPGTRLTVL.

V gene TRBV7-9 combines with J gene TRBJ2-7; D is possibly TRBD1 (5 bases). The CDR3 has 13 residues. V was pared by 3 bases and J by 3 bases, with 9 bases between. Germline V gene lookup returns CDR1 SEHNR and CDR2 FQNEAQ (reference sequence). CDR3 nucleotide sequence: TGTGCCAGCAGCTTGGGGCAGATCTACGAGCAGTACTTC. Its protein product is CASSLGQIYEQYF.

The rearrangement joins TRBV28 to TRBJ1-5; possible D gene TRBD1, 6 bases. CDR3 size: 17 residues. Trimming removed 0 bases from V and 2 bases from J, with 14 bases in between. Germline V gene sequence: CDR1 MDHEN, CDR2 SYDVKM. The CDR3 loop is CASSLWAGEGGNQPQHF. In nucleotides, the CDR3 is TGTGCCAGCAGTTTATGGGCAGGGGAAGGCGGCAATCAGCCCCAGCATTTT. Filled out from reference TRBV28 and TRBJ1-5, the complete variable domain reads DVKVTQSSRYLVKRTGEKVFLECVQDMDHENMFWYRQDPGLGLRLIYFSYDVKMKEKGDIPEGYSVSREKKERFSLILESASTNQTSMYLCASSLWAGEGGNQPQHFGDGTRLSIL.

This chain connects TRBV28 to TRBJ2-5, with 7 bases matching TRBD2. Unmatched junction bases numbered 12, after V lost 6 bases and J lost 2 bases. The CDR3 runs 16 residues. Germline values: CDR1 MDHEN, CDR2 SYDVKM. The CDR3 DNA sequence: TGTGCCAGCAGGCTCCTGACTAGCAAAGCACAAGAGACCCAGTACTTC. It codes for CASRLLTSKAQETQYF.

This rearrangement joins TRBV30 to TRBJ1-6; no reliable D call. V lost 3 bases, J lost 9 bases, and 12 bases lay in between. CDR3 length: 13 residues. Per the germline V gene, CDR1 is GTSNPN and CDR2 is SVGIG (reference sequence). The CDR3 DNA sequence: TGTGCCTGGAGCCCCGGGAGGACTTCACCCCTCCACTTT. Translating gives CAWSPGRTSPLHF.

The chain joins TRBV19 to TRBJ2-2, with D possibly called TRBD1 or TRBD2 (5 bases each). Germline V CDR1 and CDR2: LNHDA, SQIVND (reference sequence). This CDR3 comprises 14 residues. The ends were cut back, 8 bases at V and 6 bases at J, with 16 bases in the middle. The CDR3 spells CASRLGAFAGELFF. CDR3 coding DNA: TGTGCCAGTCGCCTCGGGGCTTTTGCCGGGGAGCTGTTTTTT.

V is TRBV14 and J is TRBJ1-3; D is unresolved. CDR1 and CDR2 from the germline V gene are SGHDN and FVKESK. This CDR3 region has 14 residues. With 5 bases removed from V and 4 bases from J, the gap between germline ends came to 12 bases. The CDR3 nucleotides read TGTGCCAGCAGCGCCTGGGGAGGAGGAAACACCATATATTTT. Its translation is CASSAWGGGNTIYF.

The CDR3 DNA reads as TGTGCCAGCAGCCTCGGGCTAGCGGGAGCGGAGACCCAGTACTTC. Protein product: CASSLGLAGAETQYF. The rearrangement uses TRBV7-7 and TRBJ2-5, with 10 bases matching TRBD2. The CDR3 totals 15 residues. Germline assignment: CDR1 SSHAT and CDR2 FNYEAQ (reference sequence). Germline trimming cut 5 bases from V and 5 bases from J; bases unmatched to any gene: 8.

There are a few counts of this clone. The rearrangement uses TRBV6-5 and TRBJ1-5; maybe TRBD1 (6 bases). V lost 4 bases and J lost 4, with 17 bases in between. From germline, CDR1 is MNHEY and CDR2 SVGAGI. CDR3 length: 16 amino acids. CDR3 bases: TGTGCCAGCAGTTCCTGGGGAGGGGGAGGAAATCAGCCCCAGCATTTT. This sequence encodes CASSSWGGGGNQPQHF.

The CDR3 protein is CASSGGLSGNTIYF. DNA for the CDR3: TGTGCCAGCAGCGGGGGATTATCTGGAAACACCATATATTTT. The chain carries TRBV9 and TRBJ1-3; unclear D gene. This CDR3 has 14 residues. The V gene lost 3 bases and the J gene lost 1 base, with 8 bases spanning the gap. The germline CDR1 and CDR2 sequences are SGDLS and YYNGEE. The variable domain in full, with the rest retrieved from reference TRBV9 and TRBJ1-3, is DSGVTQTPKHLITATGQRVTLRCSPRSGDLSVYWYQQSLDQGLQFLIQYYNGEERAKGNILERFSAQQFPDLHSELNLSSLELGDSALYFCASSGGLSGNTIYFGEGSWLTVV.